This paragraph covers one T cell receptor beta chain sequence. Its specificity is unknown. From germline, CDR1 is LNHDA and CDR2 SQIVND (reference sequence). This CDR3 comprises 15 residues. Trimming cost V 4 bases and J 4 bases; bases outside gene matches: 8. These data originate in a study of glioma-infiltrating T cells after dendritic cell vaccination. Study-level findings and limits: Only a small number of patients had complete blood and tumor samples.

TCRdb's copy holds only in-frame clones and misses some; the assay was immunoSEQ multiplex PCR. The table records about 82,000 clones, roughly 90% of them present only once. The sample consisted of blood, taken before dendritic cell vaccination. The receptor comes from a human donor with glioblastoma. The J gene is TRBJ2-7, the V gene TRBV19; 9 nucleotides agree with TRBD2. CDR3 region: CASSNHGAGGYEQYF. The CDR3 region has the DNA TGTGCCAGTAGTAACCATGGAGCGGGGGGTTACGAGCAGTACTTC.